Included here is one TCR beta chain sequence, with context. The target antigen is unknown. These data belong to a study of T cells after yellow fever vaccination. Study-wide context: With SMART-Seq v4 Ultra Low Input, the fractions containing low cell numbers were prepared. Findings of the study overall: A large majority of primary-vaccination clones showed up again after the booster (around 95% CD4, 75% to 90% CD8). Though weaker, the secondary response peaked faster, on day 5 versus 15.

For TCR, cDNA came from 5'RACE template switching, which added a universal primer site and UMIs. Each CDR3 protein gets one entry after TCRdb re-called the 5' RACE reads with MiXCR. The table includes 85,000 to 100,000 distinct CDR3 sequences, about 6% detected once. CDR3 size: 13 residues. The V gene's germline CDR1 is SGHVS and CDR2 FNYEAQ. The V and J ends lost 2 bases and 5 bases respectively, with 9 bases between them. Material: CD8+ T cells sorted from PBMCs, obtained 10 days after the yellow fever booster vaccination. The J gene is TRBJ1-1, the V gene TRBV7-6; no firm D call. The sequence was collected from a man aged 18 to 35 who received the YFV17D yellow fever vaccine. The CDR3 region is CASSLSRSTEAFF. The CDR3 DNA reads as TGTGCCAGCAGCTTATCACGGTCTACTGAAGCTTTCTTT.